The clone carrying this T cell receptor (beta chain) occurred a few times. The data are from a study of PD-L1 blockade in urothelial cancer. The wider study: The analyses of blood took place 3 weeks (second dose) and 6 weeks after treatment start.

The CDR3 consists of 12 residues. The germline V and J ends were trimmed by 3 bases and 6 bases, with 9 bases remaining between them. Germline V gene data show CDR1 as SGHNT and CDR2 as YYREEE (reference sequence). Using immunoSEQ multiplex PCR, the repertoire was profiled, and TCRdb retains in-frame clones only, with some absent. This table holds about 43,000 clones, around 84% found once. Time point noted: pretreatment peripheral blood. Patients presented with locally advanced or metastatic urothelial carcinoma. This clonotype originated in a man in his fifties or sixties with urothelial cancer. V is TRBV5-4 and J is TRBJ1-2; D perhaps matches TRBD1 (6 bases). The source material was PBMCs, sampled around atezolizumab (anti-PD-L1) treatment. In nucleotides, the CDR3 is TGTGCCAGCAGCTCAGCAGGGGATGGCTACACCTTC. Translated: CASSSAGDGYTF.